A single TCR beta chain is shown here with its context. No antigen is known for it. Per-sample PBMC isolation yielded at least 6.5 million cells. The second PCR ran roughly 7 to 12 cycles with a sample-barcoded 5' primer and J-beta primers. TCRdb re-called the 5' RACE reads through MiXCR, storing one row per CDR3 protein. Here the sample spans 700,000 to 800,000 distinct CDR3 sequences, around 46% being singletons. This record belongs to a study of blood T cells in healthy people across ages. The study, taken as a whole, reports: Older age coincided with a roughly linear decline in TCR beta diversity per million T cells. The lack of PBMC sorting stopped any conclusive naive versus antigen-experienced comparison. Both naive CD4+ cell counts and diversity were greater in long-lived donors than in aged donors.

The CDR3 length is 16 residues. Trimming cost V 1 base and J 1 base; bases outside gene matches: 5. Germline V CDR1 and CDR2: SGHDN, FVKESK. The chain has TRBV14 and TRBJ2-5; 8 bases line up with TRBD2. Input material: blood. The TCR was taken from a woman aged 55-69 years in good health. This CDR3 reads CASSQGSSGGQETQYF. In DNA form, the CDR3 reads TGTGCCAGCAGCCAAGGATCGAGCGGGGGCCAAGAGACCCAGTACTTC.